This T cell receptor (beta chain) was documented in a study of blood T cell repertoires in COVID-19. Germline CDR1 is KGHSH and CDR2 is LQKENI. The CDR3 is 14 amino acids long, termini counted. Sequencing was performed with immunoSEQ multiplex PCR; in TCRdb, only in-frame clones are kept and a portion is missing. The sample consists of around 400,000 clones, roughly nine tenths of them appearing once. As to this clone: The final CDR3 position lacks the conserved phenylalanine or tryptophan, pointing to a likely read error. No DNA is shown, since the ends of the CDR3 on it are uncertain; the CDR3 is the one TCRdb lists.

This TCR derives from a man aged 35 to 55 with acute or convalescent COVID-19. The chain couples TRBV18 to TRBJ1-1. Sequencing used peripheral blood. The CDR3 sequence is CASSLPSRPLEVRL.